This T cell receptor beta chain is from a study of control samples from healthy donors and cancer patients. This table comes from immunoSEQ multiplex PCR, and its TCRdb copy is limited to in-frame clones, with some not included. Altogether roughly 70,000 clones are present, roughly 93% being singletons, with the ten largest covering over 2.5%. Germline CDR1 reads SEHNR; CDR2 reads FQNEAQ (reference sequence). This CDR3 has 16 residues. V was trimmed by 1 base and J by 1 base, leaving 13 bases between them. The chain has TRBV7-9 and TRBJ1-1; D perhaps matches TRBD1 (5 bases). This clonotype was sampled from a woman in her 30s in good health. The specimen was blood. CDR3: CASSLDRGRANTEAFF. The DNA for the CDR3 is TGTGCCAGCAGCTTAGATAGGGGAAGGGCGAACACTGAAGCTTTCTTT.